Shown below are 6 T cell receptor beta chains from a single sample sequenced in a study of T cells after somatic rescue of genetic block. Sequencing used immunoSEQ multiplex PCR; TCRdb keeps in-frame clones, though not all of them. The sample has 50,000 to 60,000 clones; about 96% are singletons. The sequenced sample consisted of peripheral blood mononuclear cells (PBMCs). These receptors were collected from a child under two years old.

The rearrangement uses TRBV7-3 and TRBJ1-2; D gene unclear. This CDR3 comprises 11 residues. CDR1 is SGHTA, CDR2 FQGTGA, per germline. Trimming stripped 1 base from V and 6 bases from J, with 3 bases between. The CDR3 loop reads CASSLRNGYTF. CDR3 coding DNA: TGTGCCAGCAGCTTAAGGAATGGCTACACCTTC.

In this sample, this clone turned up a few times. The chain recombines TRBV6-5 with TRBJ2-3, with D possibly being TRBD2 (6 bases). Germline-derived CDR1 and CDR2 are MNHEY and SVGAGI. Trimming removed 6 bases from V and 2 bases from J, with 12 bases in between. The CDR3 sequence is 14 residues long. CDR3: CASRLRDFTDTQYF. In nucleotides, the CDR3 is TGTGCCAGCAGGCTACGGGACTTCACAGATACGCAGTATTTT.

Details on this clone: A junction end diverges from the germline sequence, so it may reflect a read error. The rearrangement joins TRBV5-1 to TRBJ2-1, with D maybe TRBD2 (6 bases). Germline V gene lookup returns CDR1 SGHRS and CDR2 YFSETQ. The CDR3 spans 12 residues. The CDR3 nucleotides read TGCGCCAGCAGCGCGGACTACGATGAGCAGTTCTTC. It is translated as CASSADYDEQFF.

The CDR3 protein is CASSLVRGQETQYF. The CDR3 region has the DNA TGTGCCAGCAGCTTGGTTAGGGGGCAAGAGACCCAGTACTTC. V usage is TRBV5-6 and J usage is TRBJ2-5; TRBD1 is a possible D gene (6 bases). The CDR3 runs to 14 residues. Germline CDR1 is SGHDT and CDR2 is YYEEEE. V was pared by 0 bases and J by 2 bases, with 8 bases between.

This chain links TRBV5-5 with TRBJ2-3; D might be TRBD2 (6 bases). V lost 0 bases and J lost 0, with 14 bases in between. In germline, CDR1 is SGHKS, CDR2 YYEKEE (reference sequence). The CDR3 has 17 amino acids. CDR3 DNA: TGTGCCAGCAGCTTGGTACAGACTAGATCTAGCACAGATACGCAGTATTTT. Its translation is CASSLVQTRSSTDTQYF.

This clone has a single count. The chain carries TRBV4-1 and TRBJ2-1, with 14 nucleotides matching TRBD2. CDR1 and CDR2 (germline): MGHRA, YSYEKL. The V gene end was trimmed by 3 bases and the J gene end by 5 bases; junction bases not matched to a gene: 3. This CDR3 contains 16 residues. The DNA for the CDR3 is TGCGCCAGCAGCCAGGTGACTAGCGGGAGGGACAATGAGCAGTTCTTC. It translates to CASSQVTSGRDNEQFF.